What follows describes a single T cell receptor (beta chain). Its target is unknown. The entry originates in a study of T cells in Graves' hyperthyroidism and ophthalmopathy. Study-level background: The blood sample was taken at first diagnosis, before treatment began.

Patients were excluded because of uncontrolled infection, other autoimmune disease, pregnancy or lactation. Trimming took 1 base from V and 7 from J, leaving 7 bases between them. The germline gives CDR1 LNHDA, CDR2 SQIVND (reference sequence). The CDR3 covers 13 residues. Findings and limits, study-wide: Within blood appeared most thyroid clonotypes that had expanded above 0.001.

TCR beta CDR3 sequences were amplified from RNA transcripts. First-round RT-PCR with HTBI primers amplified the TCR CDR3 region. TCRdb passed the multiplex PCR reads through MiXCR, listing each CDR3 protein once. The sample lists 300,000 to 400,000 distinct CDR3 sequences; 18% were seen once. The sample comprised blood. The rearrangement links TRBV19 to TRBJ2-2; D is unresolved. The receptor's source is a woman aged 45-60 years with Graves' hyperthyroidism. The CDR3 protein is CASSIGPGGELFF. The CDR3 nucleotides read TGTGCCAGTAGTATAGGCCCGGGCGGGGAGCTGTTTTTT.